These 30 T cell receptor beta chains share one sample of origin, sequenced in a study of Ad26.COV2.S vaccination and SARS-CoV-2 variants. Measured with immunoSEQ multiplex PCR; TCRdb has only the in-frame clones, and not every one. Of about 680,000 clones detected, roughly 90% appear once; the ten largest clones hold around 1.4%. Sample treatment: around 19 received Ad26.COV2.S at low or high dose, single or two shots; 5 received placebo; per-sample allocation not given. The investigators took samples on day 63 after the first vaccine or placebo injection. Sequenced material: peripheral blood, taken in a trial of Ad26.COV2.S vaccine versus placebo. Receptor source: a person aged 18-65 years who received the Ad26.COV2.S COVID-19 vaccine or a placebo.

The CDR3 spells CASSLVGQEGKLFF. CDR3 DNA: TGTGCCAGCAGCTTAGTCGGACAGGAAGGAAAACTGTTTTTT. The V gene is TRBV11-2, the J gene TRBJ1-4, with TRBD1 matching 7 bases. Germline V gene lookup returns CDR1 SGHAT and CDR2 FQNNGV. The V and J ends lost 1 base and 10 bases, in that order; junction bases with no gene match: 6. The CDR3 sequence is 14 residues long.

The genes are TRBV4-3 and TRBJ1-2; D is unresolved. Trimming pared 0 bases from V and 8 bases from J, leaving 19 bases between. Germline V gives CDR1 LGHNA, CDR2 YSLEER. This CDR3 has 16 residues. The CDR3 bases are TGCGCCAGCAGCCAAGATGTAGAGGGCTGGGTTTCGGGCTACACCTTC. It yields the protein CASSQDVEGWVSGYTF.

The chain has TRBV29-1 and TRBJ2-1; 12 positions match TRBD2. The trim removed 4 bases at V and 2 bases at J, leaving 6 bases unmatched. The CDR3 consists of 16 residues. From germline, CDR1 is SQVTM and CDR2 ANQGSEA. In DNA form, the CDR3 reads TGCAGCGTTGGGACTAGCGGGGCCCAGGCCTACAATGAGCAGTTCTTC. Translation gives CSVGTSGAQAYNEQFF.

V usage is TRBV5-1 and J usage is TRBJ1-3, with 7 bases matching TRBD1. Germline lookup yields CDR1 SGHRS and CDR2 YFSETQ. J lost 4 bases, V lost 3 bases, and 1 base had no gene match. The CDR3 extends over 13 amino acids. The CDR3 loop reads CASSSGQGNTIYF. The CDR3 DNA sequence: TGCGCCAGCAGCTCGGGACAGGGAAACACCATATATTTT.

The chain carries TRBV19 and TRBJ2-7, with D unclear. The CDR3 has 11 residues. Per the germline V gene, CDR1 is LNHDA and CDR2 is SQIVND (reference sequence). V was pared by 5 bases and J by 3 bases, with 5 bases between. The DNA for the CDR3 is TGTGCCAGTAGTCACCGCTACGAGCAGTACTTC. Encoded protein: CASSHRYEQYF.

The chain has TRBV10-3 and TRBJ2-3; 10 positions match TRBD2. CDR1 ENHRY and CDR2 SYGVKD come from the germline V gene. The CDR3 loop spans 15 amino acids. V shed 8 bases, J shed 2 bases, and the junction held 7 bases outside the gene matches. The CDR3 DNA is TGTGCCATCGGCAAACTAGCGGGGACCACAGATACGCAGTATTTT. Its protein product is CAIGKLAGTTDTQYF.

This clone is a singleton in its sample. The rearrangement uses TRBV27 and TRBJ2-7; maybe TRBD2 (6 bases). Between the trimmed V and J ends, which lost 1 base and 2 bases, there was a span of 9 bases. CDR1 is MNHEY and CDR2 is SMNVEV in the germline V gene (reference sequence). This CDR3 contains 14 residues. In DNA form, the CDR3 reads TGTGCCAGCAGTTTATTGGGCGGGGCCTACGAGCAGTACTTC. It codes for CASSLLGGAYEQYF.

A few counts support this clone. CDR3: CASSEGGNTGELFF. CDR3 DNA: TGTGCCAGCAGTGAAGGAGGGAACACCGGGGAGCTGTTTTTT. V is TRBV2 and J is TRBJ2-2; D call uncertain. V was cut by 1 base and J by 1 base, with 4 bases left in between. The germline CDR1 and CDR2 sequences are SNHLY and FYNNEI. This CDR3 spans 14 amino acids.

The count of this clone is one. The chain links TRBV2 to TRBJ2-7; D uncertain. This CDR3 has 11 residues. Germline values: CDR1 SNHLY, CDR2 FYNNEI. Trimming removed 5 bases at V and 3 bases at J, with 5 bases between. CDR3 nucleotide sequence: TGTGCCAGCAGTTACATCTACGAGCAGTACTTC. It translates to CASSYIYEQYF.

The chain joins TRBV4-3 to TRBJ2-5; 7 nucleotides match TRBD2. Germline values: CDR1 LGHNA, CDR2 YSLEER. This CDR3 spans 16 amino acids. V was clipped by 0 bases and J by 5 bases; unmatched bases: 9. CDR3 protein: CASSQDRAGLRETQYF. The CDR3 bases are TGCGCCAGCAGCCAAGATAGAGCGGGACTAAGGGAGACCCAGTACTTC.

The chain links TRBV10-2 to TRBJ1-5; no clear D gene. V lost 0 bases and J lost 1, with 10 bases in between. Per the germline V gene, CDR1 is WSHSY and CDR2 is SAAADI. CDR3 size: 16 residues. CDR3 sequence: CASSESIGMSNQPQHF. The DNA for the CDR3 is TGCGCCAGCAGTGAGTCGATAGGAATGAGCAATCAGCCCCAGCATTTT.

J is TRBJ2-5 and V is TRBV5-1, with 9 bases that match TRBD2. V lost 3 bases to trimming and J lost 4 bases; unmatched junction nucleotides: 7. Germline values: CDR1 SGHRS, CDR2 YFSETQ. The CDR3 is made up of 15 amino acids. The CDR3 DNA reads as TGCGCCAGCAGCTGGGGCGGGGGGGCCACAGAGACCCAGTACTTC. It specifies CASSWGGGATETQYF.

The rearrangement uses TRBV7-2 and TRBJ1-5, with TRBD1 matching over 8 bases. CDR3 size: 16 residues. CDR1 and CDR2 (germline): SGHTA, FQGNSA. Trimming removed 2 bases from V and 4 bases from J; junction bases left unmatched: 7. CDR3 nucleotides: TGTGCCAGCAGCTTAACAGGGGGTGTGCCGAATCAGCCCCAGCATTTT. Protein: CASSLTGGVPNQPQHF.

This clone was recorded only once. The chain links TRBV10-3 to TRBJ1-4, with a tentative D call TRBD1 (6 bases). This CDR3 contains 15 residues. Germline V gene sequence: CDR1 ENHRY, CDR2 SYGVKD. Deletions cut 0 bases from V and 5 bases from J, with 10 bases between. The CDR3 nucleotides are TGTGCCATCAGTGAGTCGACAGGAATAAATGAAAAACTGTTTTTT. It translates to CAISESTGINEKLFF.

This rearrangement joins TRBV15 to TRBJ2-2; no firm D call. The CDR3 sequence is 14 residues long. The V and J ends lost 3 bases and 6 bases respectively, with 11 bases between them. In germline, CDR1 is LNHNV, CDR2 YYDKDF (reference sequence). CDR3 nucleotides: TGTGCCACCAGCAGGCCTAGGGCTCCCGGGGAGCTGTTTTTT. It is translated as CATSRPRAPGELFF.

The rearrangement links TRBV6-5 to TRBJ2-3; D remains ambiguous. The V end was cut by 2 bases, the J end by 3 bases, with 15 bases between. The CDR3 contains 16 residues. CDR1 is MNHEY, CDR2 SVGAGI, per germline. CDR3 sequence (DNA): TGTGCCAGCAGTTACAGGGCCGACGCAGGTACAGATACGCAGTATTTT. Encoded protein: CASSYRADAGTDTQYF.

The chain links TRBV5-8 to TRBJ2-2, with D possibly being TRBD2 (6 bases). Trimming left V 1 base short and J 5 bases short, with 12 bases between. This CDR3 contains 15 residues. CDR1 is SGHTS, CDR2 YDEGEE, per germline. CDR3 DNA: TGTGCCAGCAGCTTGCGGCTAGCGAGGACCGGGGAGCTGTTTTTT. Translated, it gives CASSLRLARTGELFF.

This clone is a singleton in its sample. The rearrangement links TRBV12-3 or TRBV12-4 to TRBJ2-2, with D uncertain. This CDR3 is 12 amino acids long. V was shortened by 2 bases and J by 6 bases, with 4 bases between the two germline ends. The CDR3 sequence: CASSLMSGELFF. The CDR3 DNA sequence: TGTGCCAGCAGTTTAATGTCCGGGGAGCTGTTTTTT.

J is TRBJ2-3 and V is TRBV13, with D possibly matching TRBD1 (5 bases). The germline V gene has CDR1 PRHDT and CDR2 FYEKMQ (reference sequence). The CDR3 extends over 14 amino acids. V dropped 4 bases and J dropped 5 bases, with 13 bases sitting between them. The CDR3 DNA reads TGTGCCAGCAGCTCTAGACAGATGGGAGATACGCAGTATTTT. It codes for CASSSRQMGDTQYF.

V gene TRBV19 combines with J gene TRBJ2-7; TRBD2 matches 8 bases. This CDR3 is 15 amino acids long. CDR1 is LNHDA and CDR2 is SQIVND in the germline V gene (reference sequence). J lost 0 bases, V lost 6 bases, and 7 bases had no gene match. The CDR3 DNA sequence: TGTGCCAGTAGCTTAGCGGGGCTAAGCTCCTACGAGCAGTACTTC. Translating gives CASSLAGLSSYEQYF.

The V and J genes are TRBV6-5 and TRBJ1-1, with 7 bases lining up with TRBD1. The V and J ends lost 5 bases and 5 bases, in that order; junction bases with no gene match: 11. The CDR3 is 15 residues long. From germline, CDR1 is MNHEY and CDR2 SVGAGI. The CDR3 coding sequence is TGTGCCAGCAGTCCCCGACAGGGAAGTGGGACTGAAGCTTTCTTT. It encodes CASSPRQGSGTEAFF.

Here the CDR3 reads CASSLVGDRALVTYEQYF. The CDR3 DNA reads TGTGCCAGCAGCTTAGTGGGGGACAGGGCCCTCGTCACCTACGAGCAGTACTTC. This chain connects TRBV11-2 to TRBJ2-7; 9 nucleotides line up with TRBD1. CDR3 length: 18 residues. V gave up 1 base and J gave up 2 bases; unmatched junction bases: 12. CDR1 SGHAT and CDR2 FQNNGV come from the germline V gene.

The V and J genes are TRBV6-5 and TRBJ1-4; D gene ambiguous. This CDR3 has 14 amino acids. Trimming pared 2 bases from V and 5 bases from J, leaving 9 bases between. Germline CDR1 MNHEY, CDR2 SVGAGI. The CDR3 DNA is TGTGCCAGCAGTTACAACCGGGGAAATGAAAAACTGTTTTTT. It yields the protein CASSYNRGNEKLFF.

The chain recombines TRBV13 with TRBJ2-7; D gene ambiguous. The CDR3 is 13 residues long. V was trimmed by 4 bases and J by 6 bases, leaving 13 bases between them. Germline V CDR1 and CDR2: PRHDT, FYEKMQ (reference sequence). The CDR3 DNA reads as TGTGCCAGCAGCTCCCCAGGACGGGTCGAGCAGTACTTC. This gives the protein CASSSPGRVEQYF.

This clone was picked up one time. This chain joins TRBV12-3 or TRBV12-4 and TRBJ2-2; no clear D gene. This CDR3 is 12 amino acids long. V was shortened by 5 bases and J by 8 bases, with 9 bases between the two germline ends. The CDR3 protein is CASSATSGELFF. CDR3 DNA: TGTGCCAGCAGTGCGACAAGTGGGGAGCTGTTTTTT.

As DNA, the CDR3 is TGTGCCAGCAGCTTAGCCGAGGCAAGCTATGGCTACACCTTC. Translation gives CASSLAEASYGYTF. This rearrangement joins TRBV7-9 to TRBJ1-2, with D unresolved. The CDR3 is made up of 14 amino acids. Germline V gene sequence: CDR1 SEHNR, CDR2 FQNEAQ (reference sequence). With 0 bases removed from V and 4 bases from J, the gap between germline ends came to 9 bases.

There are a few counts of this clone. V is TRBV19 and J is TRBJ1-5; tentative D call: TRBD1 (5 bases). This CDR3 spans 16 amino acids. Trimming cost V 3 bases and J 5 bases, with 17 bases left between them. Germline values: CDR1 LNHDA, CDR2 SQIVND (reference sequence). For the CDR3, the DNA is TGTGCCAGTAGTATGACGCAGACCCAAGGGGATCAGCCCCAGCATTTT. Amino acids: CASSMTQTQGDQPQHF. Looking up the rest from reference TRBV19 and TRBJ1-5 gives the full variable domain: DGGITQSPKYLFRKEGQNVTLSCEQNLNHDAMYWYRQDPGQGLRLIYYSQIVNDFQKGDIAEGYSVSREKKESFPLTVTSAQKNPTAFYLCASSMTQTQGDQPQHFGDGTRLSIL.

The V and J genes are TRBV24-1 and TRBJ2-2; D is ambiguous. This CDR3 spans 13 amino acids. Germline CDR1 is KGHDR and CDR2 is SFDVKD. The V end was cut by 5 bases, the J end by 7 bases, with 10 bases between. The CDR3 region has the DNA TGTGCCACCAGTGGCGAAGGAAGCGGGGAGCTGTTTTTT. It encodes CATSGEGSGELFF.

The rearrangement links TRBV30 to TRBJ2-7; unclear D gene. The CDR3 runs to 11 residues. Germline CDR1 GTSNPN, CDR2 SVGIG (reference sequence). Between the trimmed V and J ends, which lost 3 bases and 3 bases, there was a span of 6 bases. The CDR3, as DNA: TGTGCCTGGAGAGTCCACTACGAGCAGTACTTC. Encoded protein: CAWRVHYEQYF.

The CDR3 loop reads CASSLGTGIATNEKLFF. In DNA, the CDR3 is TGCGCCAGCAGCTTGGGGACGGGGATTGCAACTAATGAAAAACTGTTTTTT. The genes are TRBV5-1 and TRBJ1-4; D remains ambiguous. Per the germline V gene, CDR1 is SGHRS and CDR2 is YFSETQ. V lost 0 bases, J lost 0 bases, and 12 bases lay in between. CDR3 length: 17 amino acids.